Below, 9 T cell receptor beta chains from the same sample are listed, as sequenced in a study of OX40 agonist ivuxolimab in advanced cancers. Libraries were made using the immunoSEQ multiplex PCR assay. TCRdb holds this immuneACCESS table with in-frame rearrangements only. Some clones are missing; in checked studies, unresolved V genes explain under half, and the rest has no known cause. The sample records more than 50,000 clones, 79% of which are singletons. The ten most abundant clones make up 2.4% of the sample. This material consisted of CD4+ or CD8+ T cells sorted from blood, taken in a trial of the OX40 agonist ivuxolimab. The receptors stem from an adult with an advanced solid tumor such as melanoma, head and neck, liver or kidney cancer.

The J gene is TRBJ1-1, the V gene TRBV18; D is possibly TRBD1 (6 bases). V was pared by 4 bases and J by 1 base, with 10 bases between. Germline loops: CDR1 KGHSH, CDR2 LQKENI. The CDR3 spans 14 residues. Written as DNA, the CDR3 is TGTGCCAGCTCACAGGGGGTGGGGAACACTGAAGCTTTCTTT. This gives the protein CASSQGVGNTEAFF.

The V call is TRBV7-8, the J call TRBJ2-7; D call uncertain. V gave up 4 bases and J gave up 3 bases, with 4 bases separating them. This CDR3 contains 11 residues. Germline V gives CDR1 SGHVS, CDR2 FQNEAQ. CDR3 nucleotide sequence: TGTGCCAGCAGCTCGGTCTACGAGCAGTACTTC. Translation gives CASSSVYEQYF.

V is TRBV25-1 and J is TRBJ1-2, with D unclear. Trimming cost V 2 bases and J 4 bases, with 2 bases left between them. CDR1 is MGHDK, CDR2 SYGVNS, per germline. CDR3 length: 11 residues. CDR3 in amino acids: CASSELYGYTF. CDR3 DNA: TGTGCCAGCAGTGAACTCTATGGCTACACCTTC.

The chain recombines TRBV6-5 with TRBJ1-1; D is possibly TRBD1 (5 bases). The CDR3 consists of 14 residues. The germline V and J ends were trimmed by 8 bases and 1 base, with 14 bases remaining between them. Germline V gives CDR1 MNHEY, CDR2 SVGAGI. The CDR3 sequence: CASQKGRRNTEAFF. In DNA form, the CDR3 reads TGTGCCAGCCAGAAGGGACGGAGGAACACTGAAGCTTTCTTT.

This clone has only one observation. The chain couples TRBV28 to TRBJ1-2; 8 nucleotides align to TRBD1. Unmatched junction bases numbered 11, after V lost 6 bases and J lost 2 bases. The CDR3 covers 16 residues. Germline V gene sequence: CDR1 MDHEN, CDR2 SYDVKM. The CDR3: CASSPGGTGLNYGYTF. The CDR3 nucleotides are TGTGCCAGCAGCCCTGGGGGGACAGGCTTGAACTATGGCTACACCTTC.

The gene calls are TRBV5-8 and TRBJ2-7; 7 bases are a match to TRBD1. Trimming took 3 bases from V and 5 from J; bases not matched to a gene: 2. Germline V CDR1 and CDR2: SGHTS, YDEGEE. The CDR3 is made up of 12 amino acids. CDR3 in amino acids: CASSYDRDEQYF. CDR3 in DNA: TGTGCCAGCAGCTATGACAGGGACGAGCAGTACTTC.

V gene TRBV9 combines with J gene TRBJ1-4, with a possible D match to TRBD1 (5 bases). The V and J ends lost 4 bases and 5 bases respectively, with 15 bases between them. The germline gives CDR1 SGDLS, CDR2 YYNGEE. The CDR3 loop spans 15 amino acids. This CDR3 is CASSPPGTDNEKLFF. The CDR3 DNA reads as TGTGCCAGCAGCCCTCCGGGGACGGACAATGAAAAACTGTTTTTT.

The table lists this clone with a count of one. This rearrangement joins TRBV5-1 to TRBJ2-1, with a weak D call TRBD2 (6 bases). The CDR3 contains 15 residues. Germline assignment: CDR1 SGHRS and CDR2 YFSETQ. The V end lost 0 bases, the J end lost 9 bases, and 16 bases lay between the germline ends. CDR3 bases: TGCGCCAGCAGCTTGGGGGACTCAGGCCTACGTGAGCAGTTCTTC. Amino acid sequence: CASSLGDSGLREQFF.

The chain carries TRBV28 and TRBJ2-1; D may correspond to TRBD1 or TRBD2 (5 bases each). The V gene's germline CDR1 is MDHEN and CDR2 SYDVKM. This CDR3 has 16 residues. With 8 bases removed from V and 8 bases from J, the gap between germline ends came to 25 bases. The CDR3 DNA is TGTGCCAGCCTTCGTTTAATGAGGGGCCCTGCGTATGAGCAGTTCTTC. Translation: CASLRLMRGPAYEQFF.